The 22 T cell receptor beta chains below come from one sample, sequenced in a study of blood T cell repertoires in COVID-19. Using immunoSEQ multiplex PCR, the repertoire was profiled, and TCRdb retains in-frame clones only, with some absent. The data show some 21,000 clones, around 86% seen once. The sample taken for sequencing was peripheral blood. The origin of the receptors is a woman aged 80 or older with active or convalescent COVID-19.

The chain employs TRBV7-9 and TRBJ1-4; no clear D. The CDR3 is 14 residues long. Looked up from germline, CDR1 is SEHNR and CDR2 is FQNEAQ (reference sequence). Trimming removed 6 bases at V and 7 bases at J, with 15 bases between. Here the CDR3 reads CASRGEAGGEKLFF. The CDR3 bases are TGTGCCAGCAGGGGAGAGGCAGGCGGTGAAAAACTGTTTTTT.

This chain links TRBV4-3 with TRBJ1-1; D is possibly TRBD1 (5 bases). Germline V gene data show CDR1 as LGHNA and CDR2 as YSLEER. This CDR3 region has 15 residues. The V gene lost 2 bases and the J gene lost 0 bases, with 10 bases spanning the gap. The CDR3 sequence: CASSQSQVLNTEAFF. The DNA for the CDR3 is TGCGCCAGCAGCCAATCACAGGTATTGAACACTGAAGCTTTCTTT.

V gene TRBV4-3 combines with J gene TRBJ2-7; TRBD2 is a possible D gene (7 bases). V was clipped by 2 bases and J by 3 bases, with 14 bases between them. CDR1 is LGHNA, CDR2 YSLEER, per germline. The CDR3 has 15 amino acids. In DNA form, the CDR3 reads TGCGCCAGCAGCCAACCAACGGGGGGCGGCTACGAGCAGTACTTC. Amino acid sequence: CASSQPTGGGYEQYF.

The chain links TRBV5-5 to TRBJ1-1; 8 bases align to TRBD1. This CDR3 contains 14 residues. The V gene's germline CDR1 is SGHKS and CDR2 YYEKEE (reference sequence). V lost 0 bases and J lost 6; bases outside the gene matches: 4. The CDR3 nucleotides are TGTGCCAGCAGCTTGGCCTCAGGGGGCTCTGAAGCTTTCTTT. Translated, it gives CASSLASGGSEAFF.

This clone has only one observation. This chain joins TRBV27 and TRBJ2-4, with D perhaps matching TRBD2 (5 bases). Trimming pared 5 bases from V and 2 bases from J, leaving 13 bases between. The germline CDR1 and CDR2 sequences are MNHEY and SMNVEV (reference sequence). This CDR3 spans 15 amino acids. The CDR3 here is CASSPGIRPKNIQYF. The CDR3 nucleotides are TGTGCCAGCAGTCCGGGGATCAGACCCAAAAACATTCAGTACTTC.

This clone is a singleton in its sample. The chain is built from TRBV5-1 and TRBJ1-2, with TRBD1 identical over 7 bases. CDR1 and CDR2 (germline): SGHRS, YFSETQ. J gave up 2 bases and V 5 bases, and 9 bases lay outside the gene matches. The CDR3 spans 15 residues. CDR3 protein: CASSKTTGTNYGYTF. DNA of the CDR3: TGCGCCAGCAGTAAGACGACAGGGACGAACTATGGCTACACCTTC.

The chain combines TRBV14 with TRBJ1-2; 10 bases line up with TRBD1. Germline CDR1 is SGHDN and CDR2 is FVKESK. The trim removed 3 bases at V and 8 bases at J, leaving 9 bases unmatched. This CDR3 is built from 15 residues. The CDR3 sequence is CASSQAAGTGDGYTF. The CDR3 DNA follows: TGTGCCAGCAGCCAGGCTGCCGGGACAGGGGACGGCTACACCTTC.

The chain uses TRBV6-2 or TRBV6-3 and TRBJ2-7; D may be TRBD2 (7 bases). V shed 2 bases and J shed 4 bases, with 21 bases lying between them. CDR1 and CDR2 from the germline V gene are MNHEY and SVGEGT. CDR3 size: 17 residues. The DNA of the CDR3 is TGTGCCAGCAGTTACACGGGGGGCCCCCCACTTGGATACGAGCAGTACTTC. As protein: CASSYTGGPPLGYEQYF.

The chain carries TRBV6-5 and TRBJ1-1, with D possibly being TRBD1 (5 bases). The CDR3 spans 14 residues. V lost 10 bases, J lost 1 base, and 16 bases lay in between. Germline CDR1 and CDR2: MNHEY and SVGAGI. The CDR3 region is CATSTRVRNTEAFF. In nucleotides, the CDR3 is TGTGCCACCTCTACCAGGGTCCGGAACACTGAAGCTTTCTTT.

This chain uses TRBV6-5 with TRBJ2-1; 9 positions match TRBD1. Losses at the gene ends were 5 bases for V and 8 bases for J; bases not matched to a gene: 10. Germline CDR1 and CDR2: MNHEY and SVGAGI. There are 15 residues in the CDR3. CDR3 DNA: TGTGCCAGCAGTAGTCGGACAGGGGCTTGGGATGAGCAGTTCTTC. As protein: CASSSRTGAWDEQFF.

In its sample, this clone was seen once. This chain joins TRBV5-5 and TRBJ2-7; 10 bases agree with TRBD1. The length of the CDR3 is 14 residues. The J segment lost 6 bases and the V segment lost 2 bases, leaving 5 bases of the junction unmatched. Germline values: CDR1 SGHKS, CDR2 YYEKEE (reference sequence). The CDR3 here is CASSFMGQGTEQYF. CDR3 nucleotide sequence: TGTGCCAGCAGCTTTATGGGACAGGGGACCGAGCAGTACTTC. The complete variable domain, with remaining parts taken from reference TRBV5-5 and TRBJ2-7, reads DAGVTQSPTHLIKTRGQQVTLRCSPISGHKSVSWYQQVLGQGPQFIFQYYEKEERGRGNFPDRFSARQFPNYSSELNVNALLLGDSALYLCASSFMGQGTEQYFGPGTRLTVT.

V gene TRBV18 combines with J gene TRBJ1-1; 7 bases agree with TRBD1. The V and J ends lost 4 bases and 4 bases, in that order; junction bases with no gene match: 12. The CDR3 length is 16 residues. CDR1 and CDR2 (germline): KGHSH, LQKENI. The CDR3: CASSLSRPDRSTEAFF. In DNA form, the CDR3 reads TGTGCCAGCTCACTTAGTCGACCGGACAGGAGCACTGAAGCTTTCTTT.

This clone was seen a few times. The V gene is TRBV2, the J gene TRBJ1-5; D is ambiguous. With 6 bases removed from V and 3 bases from J, the gap between germline ends came to 12 bases. Germline CDR1 reads SNHLY; CDR2 reads FYNNEI. The length of the CDR3 is 14 residues. CDR3 protein: CASRRVSDNQPQHF. CDR3 coding DNA: TGTGCCAGCAGGCGGGTGTCGGACAATCAGCCCCAGCATTTT.

This chain's CDR3 is CASTSRGQALYEQYF. The CDR3 DNA follows: TGTGCCAGCACCAGTAGGGGACAGGCGCTTTACGAGCAGTACTTC. This chain uses TRBV6-5 with TRBJ2-7; 8 bases fit TRBD1. The CDR3 has 15 residues. Trimming removed 7 bases from V and 4 bases from J; junction bases left unmatched: 12. Germline-derived CDR1 and CDR2 are MNHEY and SVGAGI.

This chain uses TRBV5-1 with TRBJ2-7; D is perhaps TRBD2 (6 bases). CDR3 length: 14 amino acids. Germline lookup yields CDR1 SGHRS and CDR2 YFSETQ. V lost 0 bases, J lost 5 bases, and 12 bases lay in between. The CDR3, as DNA: TGCGCCAGCAGCTTGGGTTCGGGGGAGAACGAGCAGTACTTC. It yields the protein CASSLGSGENEQYF. The whole variable domain, remainder taken from reference TRBV5-1 and TRBJ2-7, is KAGVTQTPRYLIKTRGQQVTLSCSPISGHRSVSWYQQTPGQGLQFLFEYFSETQRNKGNFPGRFSGRQFSNSRSEMNVSTLELGDSALYLCASSLGSGENEQYFGPGTRLTVT.

The J gene is TRBJ2-4, the V gene TRBV7-2; 7 nucleotides align to TRBD2. V shed 1 base, J shed 5 bases, and the junction held 2 bases outside the gene matches. This CDR3 is 14 amino acids long. Germline V gene data show CDR1 as SGHTA and CDR2 as FQGNSA. CDR3: CASSLGAGENIQYF. The CDR3 region has the DNA TGTGCCAGCAGCTTAGGTGCGGGGGAAAACATTCAGTACTTC.

The V call is TRBV27, the J call TRBJ1-2; D is possibly TRBD1 (6 bases). This CDR3 region has 15 residues. CDR1 is MNHEY, CDR2 SMNVEV, per germline (reference sequence). Between the trimmed V and J ends, which lost 5 bases and 5 bases, there was a span of 18 bases. The CDR3 reads CASSPTRTDRYGYTF. The CDR3 nucleotides read TGTGCCAGCAGTCCGACCCGGACAGATCGGTATGGCTACACCTTC.

V gene TRBV5-1 combines with J gene TRBJ1-5; the D gene is possibly TRBD1 (6 bases). The CDR3 is 15 amino acids. Germline CDR1 is SGHRS and CDR2 is YFSETQ. The V end was cut by 5 bases, the J end by 0 bases, with 12 bases between. The CDR3 loop is CASRLQGDSNQPQHF. As DNA, the CDR3 is TGCGCCAGCAGGTTACAGGGAGATAGCAATCAGCCCCAGCATTTT.

The V gene is TRBV7-9, the J gene TRBJ2-2; 7 bases line up with TRBD2. Trimming cost V 4 bases and J 4 bases; bases outside gene matches: 15. The CDR3 consists of 18 residues. CDR1 is SEHNR, CDR2 FQNEAQ, per germline (reference sequence). CDR3 DNA: TGTGCCAGCAGCTCGAGGCGAGCTAGCCGGGGGGTCACCGGGGAGCTGTTTTTT. Protein sequence: CASSSRRASRGVTGELFF.

This clone has a single count. This sequence joins TRBV27 and TRBJ1-4; tentative D call: TRBD1 (6 bases). The CDR3 runs to 12 residues. CDR1 and CDR2 (germline): MNHEY, SMNVEV (reference sequence). The V gene lost 9 bases and the J gene lost 8 bases, with 13 bases spanning the gap. The DNA of the CDR3 is TGTGCCAGGTCCCGGGGGGGCGAAAAACTGTTTTTT. Translated, it gives CARSRGGEKLFF.

This clone was counted only a few times. This chain connects TRBV7-9 to TRBJ1-1; TRBD1 might be the D (5 bases). This CDR3 region has 15 residues. Looked up from germline, CDR1 is SEHNR and CDR2 is FQNEAQ (reference sequence). Trimming removed 0 bases at V and 0 bases at J, with 8 bases between. CDR3 in DNA: TGTGCCAGCAGCTTAGCCGGGGGGATGAACACTGAAGCTTTCTTT. It codes for CASSLAGGMNTEAFF.

The chain carries TRBV5-1 and TRBJ1-6, with 7 positions matching TRBD1. Germline CDR1 and CDR2: SGHRS and YFSETQ. This CDR3 is 14 amino acids long. V lost 3 bases and J lost 8; bases outside the gene matches: 5. The CDR3 region has the DNA TGCGCCAGCAGCTCCGGACAGGCGGATTCACCCCTCCACTTT. It translates to CASSSGQADSPLHF. Full variable domain (rest looked up from reference TRBV5-1 and TRBJ1-6): KAGVTQTPRYLIKTRGQQVTLSCSPISGHRSVSWYQQTPGQGLQFLFEYFSETQRNKGNFPGRFSGRQFSNSRSEMNVSTLELGDSALYLCASSSGQADSPLHFGNGTRLTVT.